This entry is about one T cell receptor (beta chain). Its antigen is currently unknown. The data derive from a study of beta chain features in type 1 diabetes. V was clipped by 5 bases and J by 1 base, with 14 bases between them. The CDR3 consists of 15 residues. CDR1 and CDR2 (germline): SEHNR, FQNEAQ (reference sequence). Study-level points and caveats: There was a moderate but significant shortening of TCRB CDR3s in all four CD4+ subsets of Type 1 diabetes patients.

cDNA synthesis used the whole RNA isolate, giving expressed TCRB sequences. Clones were sequenced by immunoSEQ multiplex PCR, and TCRdb holds only the in-frame ones, with some missing. Of 350,000 to 400,000 clones in the sample, roughly 12% were seen once. The sequencing sample was made of naive CD4+ T cells from blood. The gene calls are TRBV7-9 and TRBJ2-5; tentatively, D is TRBD1 (6 bases). This sequence was found in a woman between 18 and 30 years old with type 1 diabetes. For the CDR3, the DNA is TGTGCCAGCAGCCCTTTACAGGGCTCCCAAGAGACCCAGTACTTC. This translates into CASSPLQGSQETQYF.